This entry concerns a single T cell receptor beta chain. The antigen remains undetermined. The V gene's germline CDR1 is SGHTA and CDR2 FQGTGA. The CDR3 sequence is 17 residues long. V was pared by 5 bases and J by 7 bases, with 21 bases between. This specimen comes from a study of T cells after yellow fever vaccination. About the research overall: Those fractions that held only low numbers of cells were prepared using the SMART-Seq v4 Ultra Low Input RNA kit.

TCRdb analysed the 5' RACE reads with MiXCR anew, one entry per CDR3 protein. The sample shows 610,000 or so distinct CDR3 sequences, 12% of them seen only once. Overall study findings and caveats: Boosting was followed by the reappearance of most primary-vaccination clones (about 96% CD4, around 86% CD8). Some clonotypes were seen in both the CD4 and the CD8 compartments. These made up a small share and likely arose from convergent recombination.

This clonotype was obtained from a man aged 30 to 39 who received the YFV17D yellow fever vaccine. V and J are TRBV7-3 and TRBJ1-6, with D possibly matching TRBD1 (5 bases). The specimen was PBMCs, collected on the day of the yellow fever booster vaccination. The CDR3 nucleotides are TGTGCCAGCAGCCTATTGGGGGGGACCGTTACGAATTCACCCCTCCACTTT. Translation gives CASSLLGGTVTNSPLHF. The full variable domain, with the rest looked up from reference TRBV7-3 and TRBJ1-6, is GAGVSQTPSNKVTEKGKYVELRCDPISGHTALYWYRQSLGQGPEFLIYFQGTGAADDSGLPNDRFFAVRPEGSVSTLKIQRTERGDSAVYLCASSLLGGTVTNSPLHFGNGTRLTVT.